This entry lists 7 T cell receptor beta chains sequenced from one sample in a study of control samples from healthy donors and cancer patients. Here immunoSEQ multiplex PCR was the method, and the copy in TCRdb shows in-frame clones only, minus some. The table records roughly 120,000 clones, under 95% of them present only once. Specimen: PBMCs. The source is a man in his fifties with head and neck cancer.

This chain links TRBV5-1 with TRBJ1-1; TRBD1 matches at 7 bases. The CDR3 has 17 amino acids. Germline lookup yields CDR1 SGHRS and CDR2 YFSETQ. With 6 bases clipped from V and 2 bases from J, the junction kept 16 bases outside the gene matches. This chain's CDR3 is CASTSRPSGGGNTEAFF. For the CDR3, the DNA is TGCGCCAGCACCTCCAGGCCATCAGGGGGAGGCAACACTGAAGCTTTCTTT.

The chain carries TRBV6-2 or TRBV6-3 and TRBJ1-4; D is perhaps TRBD1 (5 bases). The germline gives CDR1 MNHEY, CDR2 SVGEGT. The germline V and J ends were trimmed by 5 bases and 8 bases, with 12 bases remaining between them. The CDR3 contains 13 residues. CDR3 coding DNA: TGTGCCAGCAGTGGCCGTAGGGGCGAAAAACTGTTTTTT. It codes for CASSGRRGEKLFF.

For the CDR3, the DNA is TGCGCCAGCAGCCAGCTCAATTCACCCCTCCACTTT. Translated: CASSQLNSPLHF. The chain recombines TRBV4-3 with TRBJ1-6; D remains unclear. CDR3 size: 12 residues. Germline V gene lookup returns CDR1 LGHNA and CDR2 YSLEER. With 3 bases removed from V and 7 bases from J, the gap between germline ends came to 4 bases.

The V and J genes are TRBV5-1 and TRBJ2-5; TRBD1 or TRBD2 may be the D gene (7 bases each). The germline CDR1 and CDR2 sequences are SGHRS and YFSETQ. There are 14 residues in the CDR3. V was shortened by 5 bases and J by 3 bases, with 14 bases between the two germline ends. Here the CDR3 DNA reads TGCGCCAGCAGACCAGGGGGAGGGGAAGAGACCCAGTACTTC. It encodes CASRPGGGEETQYF.

The CDR3 protein is CASSFDWGPQYF. CDR3 coding DNA: TGTGCCAGCAGTTTCGATTGGGGCCCGCAGTACTTC. The chain uses TRBV5-6 and TRBJ2-7; D is possibly TRBD1 (5 bases). The CDR3 spans 12 residues. Germline V lookup: CDR1 SGHDT, CDR2 YYEEEE. V shed 5 bases and J shed 9 bases, with 15 bases lying between them.

This clone was counted between two and nine times. The gene calls are TRBV30 and TRBJ1-3; no clear D. Trimming cost V 3 bases and J 5 bases, with 5 bases left between them. The CDR3 has 11 residues. CDR1 and CDR2 (germline): GTSNPN, SVGIG (reference sequence). The CDR3 reads CAWSARNTIYF. Written as DNA, the CDR3 is TGTGCCTGGAGCGCAAGAAACACCATATATTTT.

V is TRBV12-5 and J is TRBJ2-1; weak D call: TRBD1 (5 bases). CDR1 is LGHNT and CDR2 is FRNRAP in the germline V gene. This CDR3 is 15 amino acids long. V shed 2 bases and J shed 2 bases, with 10 bases lying between them. The CDR3 region has the DNA TGTGCTAGTGGTTTGCAGGGCCGTACCTACAATGAGCAGTTCTTC. Translation gives CASGLQGRTYNEQFF.